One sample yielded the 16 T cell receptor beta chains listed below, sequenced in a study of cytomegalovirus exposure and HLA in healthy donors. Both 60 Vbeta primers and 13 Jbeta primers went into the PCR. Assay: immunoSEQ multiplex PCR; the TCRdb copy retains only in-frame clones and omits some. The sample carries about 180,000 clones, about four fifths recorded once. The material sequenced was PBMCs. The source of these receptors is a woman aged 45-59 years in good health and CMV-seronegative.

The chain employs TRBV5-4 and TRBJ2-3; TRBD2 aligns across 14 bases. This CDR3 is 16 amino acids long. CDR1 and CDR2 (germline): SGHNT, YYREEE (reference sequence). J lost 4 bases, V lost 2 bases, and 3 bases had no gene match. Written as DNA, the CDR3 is TGTGCCAGCAGCTTCCGACTAGCGGGGGGGCCAGATACGCAGTATTTT. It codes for CASSFRLAGGPDTQYF. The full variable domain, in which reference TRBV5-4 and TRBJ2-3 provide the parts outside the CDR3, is ETGVTQSPTHLIKTRGQQVTLRCSSQSGHNTVSWYQQALGQGPQFIFQYYREEENGRGNFPPRFSGLQFPNYSSELNVNALELDDSALYLCASSFRLAGGPDTQYFGPGTRLTVL.

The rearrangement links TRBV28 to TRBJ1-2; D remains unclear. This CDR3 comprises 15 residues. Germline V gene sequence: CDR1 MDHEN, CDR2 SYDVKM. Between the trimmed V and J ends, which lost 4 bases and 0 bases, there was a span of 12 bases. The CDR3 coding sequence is TGTGCCAGCAGTTCCTCGAGGGTGGCTAACTATGGCTACACCTTC. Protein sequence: CASSSSRVANYGYTF.

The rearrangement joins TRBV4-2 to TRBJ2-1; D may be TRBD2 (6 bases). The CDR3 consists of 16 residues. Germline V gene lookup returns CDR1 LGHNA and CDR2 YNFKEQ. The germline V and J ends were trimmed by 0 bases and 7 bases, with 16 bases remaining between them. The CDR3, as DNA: TGTGCCAGCAGCCAAGATATGGCAGGGAGGTTGAATGAGCAGTTCTTC. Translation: CASSQDMAGRLNEQFF.

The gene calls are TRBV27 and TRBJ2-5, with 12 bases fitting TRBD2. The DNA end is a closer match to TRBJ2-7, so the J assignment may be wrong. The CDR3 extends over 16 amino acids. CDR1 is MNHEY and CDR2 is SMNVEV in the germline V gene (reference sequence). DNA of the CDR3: TGTGCCAGCAGTACTCTAGCGGGAGGGGTACCCTACGAGCAGTACTTC. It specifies CASSTLAGGVPYEQYF.

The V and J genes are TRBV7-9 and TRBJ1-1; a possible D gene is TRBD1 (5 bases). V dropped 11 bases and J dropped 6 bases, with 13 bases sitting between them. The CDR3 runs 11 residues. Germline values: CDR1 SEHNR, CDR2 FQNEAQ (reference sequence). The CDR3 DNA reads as TGTGCCGCAGGGCGGGAGGCTGAAGCTTTCTTT. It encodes CAAGREAEAFF.

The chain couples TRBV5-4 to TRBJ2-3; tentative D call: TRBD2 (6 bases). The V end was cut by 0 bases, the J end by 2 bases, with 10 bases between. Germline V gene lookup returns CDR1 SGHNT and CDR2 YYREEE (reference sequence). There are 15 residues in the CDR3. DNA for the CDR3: TGTGCCAGCAGCTTGGGCGGGACGAACACAGATACGCAGTATTTT. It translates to CASSLGGTNTDTQYF.

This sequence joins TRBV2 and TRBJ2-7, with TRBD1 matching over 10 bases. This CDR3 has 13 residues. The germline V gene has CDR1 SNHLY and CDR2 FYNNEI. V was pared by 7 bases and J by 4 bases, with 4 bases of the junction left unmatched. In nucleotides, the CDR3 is TGTGCCAGCATTGGGACAGGGGATTACGAGCAGTACTTC. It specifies CASIGTGDYEQYF.

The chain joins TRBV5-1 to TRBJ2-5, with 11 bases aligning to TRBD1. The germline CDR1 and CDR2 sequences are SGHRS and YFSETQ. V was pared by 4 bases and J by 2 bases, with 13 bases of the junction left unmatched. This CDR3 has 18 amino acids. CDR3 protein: CASSKGQGGVLRQETQYF. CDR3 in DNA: TGCGCCAGCAGCAAGGGACAGGGGGGTGTATTGCGGCAAGAGACCCAGTACTTC.

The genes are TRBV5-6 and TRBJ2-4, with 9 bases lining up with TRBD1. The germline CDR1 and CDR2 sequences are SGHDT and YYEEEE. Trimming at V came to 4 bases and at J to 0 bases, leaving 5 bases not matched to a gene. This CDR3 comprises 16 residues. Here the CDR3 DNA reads TGTGCCAGCAGCAACGGACAGGGGCTAGCCAAAAACATTCAGTACTTC. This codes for CASSNGQGLAKNIQYF. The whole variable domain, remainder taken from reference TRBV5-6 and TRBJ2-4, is DAGVTQSPTHLIKTRGQQVTLRCSPKSGHDTVSWYQQALGQGPQFIFQYYEEEERQRGNFPDRFSGHQFPNYSSELNVNALLLGDSALYLCASSNGQGLAKNIQYFGAGTRLSVL.

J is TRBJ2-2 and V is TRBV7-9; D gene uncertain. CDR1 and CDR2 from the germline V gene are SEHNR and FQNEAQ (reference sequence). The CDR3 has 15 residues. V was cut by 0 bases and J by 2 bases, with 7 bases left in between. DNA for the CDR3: TGTGCCAGCAGCTTAGCGCTAGGCAACACCGGGGAGCTGTTTTTT. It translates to CASSLALGNTGELFF.

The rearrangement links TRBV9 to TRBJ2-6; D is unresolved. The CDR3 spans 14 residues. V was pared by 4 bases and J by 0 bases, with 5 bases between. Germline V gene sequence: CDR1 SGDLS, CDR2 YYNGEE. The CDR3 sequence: CASSSISGANVLTF. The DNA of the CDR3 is TGTGCCAGCAGCTCCATCTCTGGGGCCAACGTCCTGACTTTC.

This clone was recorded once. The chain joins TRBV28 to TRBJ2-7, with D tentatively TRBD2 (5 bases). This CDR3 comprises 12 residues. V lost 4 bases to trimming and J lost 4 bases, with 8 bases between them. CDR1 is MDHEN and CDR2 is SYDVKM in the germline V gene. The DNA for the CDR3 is TGTGCCAGCAGTTCGGACTGGTACGAGCAGTACTTC. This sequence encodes CASSSDWYEQYF. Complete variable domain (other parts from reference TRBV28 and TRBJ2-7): DVKVTQSSRYLVKRTGEKVFLECVQDMDHENMFWYRQDPGLGLRLIYFSYDVKMKEKGDIPEGYSVSREKKERFSLILESASTNQTSMYLCASSSDWYEQYFGPGTRLTVT.

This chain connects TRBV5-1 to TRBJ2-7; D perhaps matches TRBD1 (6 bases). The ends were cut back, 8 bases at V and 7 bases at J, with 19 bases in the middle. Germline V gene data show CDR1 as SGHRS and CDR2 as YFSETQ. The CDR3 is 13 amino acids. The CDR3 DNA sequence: TGCGCCAGACGCGCCGGCGGAACAGGGGAGCAGTACTTC. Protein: CARRAGGTGEQYF.

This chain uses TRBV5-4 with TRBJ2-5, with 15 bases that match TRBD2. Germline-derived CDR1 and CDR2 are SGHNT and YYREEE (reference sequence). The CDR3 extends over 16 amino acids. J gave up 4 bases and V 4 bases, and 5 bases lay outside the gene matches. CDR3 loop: CASSRTSGGAGETQYF. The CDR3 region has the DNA TGTGCCAGCAGCCGGACTAGCGGGGGGGCGGGAGAGACCCAGTACTTC.

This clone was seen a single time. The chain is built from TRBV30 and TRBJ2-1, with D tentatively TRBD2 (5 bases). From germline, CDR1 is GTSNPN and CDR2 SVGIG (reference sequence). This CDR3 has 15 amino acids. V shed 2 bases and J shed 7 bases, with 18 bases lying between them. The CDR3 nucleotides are TGTGCCTGGAGTCACCCGGAGGCCGGAAGGAATGAGCAGTTCTTC. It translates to CAWSHPEAGRNEQFF.

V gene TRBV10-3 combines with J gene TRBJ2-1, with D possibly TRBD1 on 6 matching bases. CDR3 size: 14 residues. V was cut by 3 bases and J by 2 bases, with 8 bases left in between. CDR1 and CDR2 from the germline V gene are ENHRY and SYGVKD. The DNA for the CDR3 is TGTGCCATCAGTGAACAGGGAACCTACAATGAGCAGTTCTTC. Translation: CAISEQGTYNEQFF.